This TCR beta chain appears in the sequencing data of a study of T-cell reconstitution after alpha-beta-depleted transplantation in children. TCRbeta library preparation incorporated unique molecular identifiers. Each CDR3 protein is one row after TCRdb ran MiXCR on the PCR reads. The repertoire includes approximately 420,000 distinct CDR3 sequences, roughly 10% of them detected once, and over 4.5% sits in the top ten. The table lists this clonotype with a count of one. In germline, CDR1 is GTSNPN, CDR2 SVGIG (reference sequence). V lost 2 bases to trimming and J lost 4 bases; unmatched junction nucleotides: 7. This CDR3 contains 15 residues.

The V and J genes are TRBV30 and TRBJ2-7, with TRBD1 identical over 11 bases. This material consisted of PBMCs from the stem cell graft donor, taken from the stem cell graft. The receptor comes from a human donor who donated a stem cell graft to a child with acute myeloid leukemia. The CDR3, as DNA: TGTGCCTGGAGTAAGCCGGGACAGGGGGTGTACGAGCAGTACTTC. It yields the protein CAWSKPGQGVYEQYF. Complete variable domain (other parts from reference TRBV30 and TRBJ2-7): SQTIHQWPATLVQPVGSPLSLECTVEGTSNPNLYWYRQAAGRGLQLLFYSVGIGQISSEVPQNLSASRPQDRQFILSSKKLLLSDSGFYLCAWSKPGQGVYEQYFGPGTRLTVT.